The 28 T cell receptor beta chains below come from one sample, sequenced in a study of CD8 T cell repertoires and HIV-1 epitope variants. Produced via immunoSEQ multiplex PCR; TCRdb's table is partial and in-frame only. This sample yields fewer than 6,500 clones, of which about three fifths are seen a single time; roughly two fifths belongs to the top ten. Their target antigens are unknown. The sequenced sample consisted of cultured CD8+ T cells derived from PBMCs. Receptors originate from a male donor with HIV.

The rearrangement joins TRBV23-1 to TRBJ2-7; D is perhaps TRBD1 (6 bases). TRBV23-1 is known as an ORF, though its function is uncertain. The length of the CDR3 is 16 residues. V shed 4 bases and J shed 0 bases, with 16 bases lying between them. The CDR3 region has the DNA TGCGCCAGCAGTCGTCCGGGACATCTGATCTCCTACGAGCAGTACTTC. This gives the protein CASSRPGHLISYEQYF.

The CDR3 protein is CASSATSGTTGELFF. CDR3 DNA sequence: TGTGCCAGCAGCGCTACTAGCGGAACAACCGGGGAGCTGTTTTTT. The V and J genes are TRBV9 and TRBJ2-2; 8 nucleotides line up with TRBD2. The CDR3 is 15 residues long. V lost 3 bases, J lost 5 bases, and 6 bases stayed unmatched. Germline assignment: CDR1 SGDLS and CDR2 YYNGEE.

The V and J genes are TRBV9 and TRBJ2-1; TRBD1 matches 9 bases. The germline gives CDR1 SGDLS, CDR2 YYNGEE. The CDR3 loop spans 13 amino acids. V trimming: 3 bases; J trimming: 6 bases; junction bases outside the gene matches: 1. For the CDR3, the DNA is TGTGCCAGCAGCGAGACAGGGGGCAATGAGCAGTTCTTC. Its translation is CASSETGGNEQFF.

In regard to this clone: Since a far larger clone is one base different, this is likely a read error. CDR3 sequence: CASSQDSTGNIATNEKLFF. The DNA of the CDR3 is TGTGCCAGCAGCCAAGATTCAACGGGGAACATTGCAACTAATGAAAAACTGTTTTTT. V usage is TRBV5-4 and J usage is TRBJ1-4, with D hard to call. With 4 bases removed from V and 0 bases from J, the gap between germline ends came to 22 bases. The CDR3 consists of 19 residues. Per the germline V gene, CDR1 is SGHNT and CDR2 is YYREEE (reference sequence).

The V gene is TRBV27, the J gene TRBJ1-2, with 8 bases aligning to TRBD1. Germline-derived CDR1 and CDR2 are MNHEY and SMNVEV (reference sequence). V shed 9 bases and J 2 bases; nucleotides not matched to a gene: 14. The CDR3 loop spans 16 amino acids. CDR3 sequence (DNA): TGTGCCAGGGGAACTTGGACAGGGTCTAAAAACTATGGCTACACCTTC. Amino acids: CARGTWTGSKNYGYTF.

V gene TRBV29-1 combines with J gene TRBJ1-2; 8 bases line up with TRBD1. Per germline, CDR1 SQVTM and CDR2 ANQGSEA. Losses at the gene ends were 3 bases for V and 4 bases for J; bases not matched to a gene: 4. CDR3 length: 13 amino acids. The DNA for the CDR3 is TGCAGCGTTGATGGACAGGGAATCTATGGCTACACCTTC. It is translated as CSVDGQGIYGYTF.

This clone turned up a few times. This chain uses TRBV29-1 with TRBJ1-1; D possibly corresponds to TRBD1 (5 bases). The germline CDR1 and CDR2 sequences are SQVTM and ANQGSEA. Trimming shortened V by 6 bases and J by 5 bases, and 22 bases separated the two germline ends. The CDR3 runs to 15 residues. The CDR3 reads CSVPSGAGGVTEAFF. As DNA, the CDR3 is TGCAGCGTCCCGAGCGGGGCAGGAGGGGTAACTGAAGCTTTCTTT.

On this clone itself: This sample includes further DNA sequences coding for the same CDR3. Written as DNA, the CDR3 is TGTGCCAGCAGTTTAGAGTACAATGAGCAGTTCTTC. The encoded protein is CASSLEYNEQFF. The chain is built from TRBV28 and TRBJ2-1; D uncertain. This CDR3 is 12 amino acids long. From germline, CDR1 is MDHEN and CDR2 SYDVKM. The V and J ends lost 2 bases and 4 bases respectively, with 3 bases between them. Complete variable domain (other parts from reference TRBV28 and TRBJ2-1): DVKVTQSSRYLVKRTGEKVFLECVQDMDHENMFWYRQDPGLGLRLIYFSYDVKMKEKGDIPEGYSVSREKKERFSLILESASTNQTSMYLCASSLEYNEQFFGPGTRLTVL.

CDR3 region: CASNGETPEKLFF. The CDR3 nucleotides are TGTGCCAGCAACGGGGAGACCCCTGAAAAACTGTTTTTT. This chain links TRBV28 with TRBJ1-4; D unclear. The germline V gene encodes CDR1 MDHEN and CDR2 SYDVKM. This CDR3 spans 13 amino acids. The ends were cut back, 7 bases at V and 7 bases at J, with 13 bases in the middle.

J is TRBJ2-7 and V is TRBV27; 8 positions agree with TRBD2. J gave up 4 bases and V 3 bases, and 5 bases lay outside the gene matches. The germline V gene encodes CDR1 MNHEY and CDR2 SMNVEV (reference sequence). This CDR3 is built from 14 residues. CDR3 loop: CASSFREGLYEQYF. CDR3 sequence (DNA): TGTGCCAGCAGTTTCCGGGAGGGTTTATACGAGCAGTACTTC.

This chain links TRBV6-5 with TRBJ2-3, with D perhaps TRBD2 (5 bases). V was shortened by 6 bases and J by 1 base, with 14 bases between the two germline ends. The CDR3 contains 15 residues. The V gene's germline CDR1 is MNHEY and CDR2 SVGAGI. In DNA, the CDR3 is TGTGCCAGCAGCCCGGTGGCTAGCCGCACAGATACGCAGTATTTT. Protein sequence: CASSPVASRTDTQYF.

The chain recombines TRBV5-6 with TRBJ2-4, with D possibly being TRBD1 (5 bases). The CDR3 is made up of 16 amino acids. The germline gives CDR1 SGHDT, CDR2 YYEEEE. V lost 0 bases to trimming and J lost 0 bases, with 10 bases between them. CDR3 DNA sequence: TGTGCCAGCAGCTTGGCTCAGGGTAGAGCCAAAAACATTCAGTACTTC. Translating gives CASSLAQGRAKNIQYF.

This clone showed up just a few times. The chain joins TRBV6-1 to TRBJ2-7, with D perhaps matching TRBD1 (5 bases). The CDR3 runs to 14 residues. Trimming shortened V by 8 bases and J by 2 bases, and 16 bases separated the two germline ends. Germline CDR1 and CDR2: MNHNS and SASEGT. This CDR3 reads CASHNTQVTYEQYF. CDR3 DNA sequence: TGTGCCAGCCATAACACACAGGTTACCTACGAGCAGTACTTC.

This clone was recorded once. The CDR3 sequence is CAWRELSYNEQFF. In DNA, the CDR3 is TGTGCCTGGAGAGAGCTTTCCTACAATGAGCAGTTCTTC. V usage is TRBV30 and J usage is TRBJ2-1; D call uncertain. In germline, CDR1 is GTSNPN, CDR2 SVGIG (reference sequence). The CDR3 is 13 residues long. V was cut by 3 bases and J by 1 base, with 7 bases left in between.

The rearrangement links TRBV27 to TRBJ2-4; possibly TRBD2 for D (6 bases). CDR1 is MNHEY, CDR2 SMNVEV, per germline (reference sequence). This CDR3 region has 17 residues. Trimming took 2 bases from V and 7 from J, leaving 21 bases between them. The CDR3 region is CASSLLTTGRDSNIQYF. CDR3 coding DNA: TGTGCCAGCAGTTTACTCACCACCGGACGGGACTCGAACATTCAGTACTTC.

The chain employs TRBV25-1 and TRBJ2-4; perhaps D is TRBD1 or TRBD2 (7 bases each). Trimming took 5 bases from V and 7 from J, leaving 12 bases between them. The CDR3 is made up of 13 amino acids. From germline, CDR1 is MGHDK and CDR2 SYGVNS. CDR3 nucleotides: TGTGCCAGCAGTCTTCAGGGGGGGAACATTCAGTACTTC. Translated: CASSLQGGNIQYF. Filled out from reference TRBV25-1 and TRBJ2-4, the complete variable domain reads EADIYQTPRYLVIGTGKKITLECSQTMGHDKMYWYQQDPGMELHLIHYSYGVNSTEKGDLSSESTVSRIRTEHFPLTLESARPSHTSQYLCASSLQGGNIQYFGAGTRLSVL.

This clone showed up just a few times. The CDR3 spells CASSLSLQGGNEQFF. The CDR3 coding sequence is TGTGCCAGCAGCTTATCTCTTCAGGGGGGGAATGAGCAGTTCTTC. The chain employs TRBV7-9 and TRBJ2-1; tentatively, D is TRBD1 or TRBD2 (7 bases each). There are 15 residues in the CDR3. V lost 2 bases, J lost 7 bases, and 15 bases lay in between. Germline V lookup: CDR1 SEHNR, CDR2 FQNEAQ (reference sequence).

The DNA for the CDR3 is TGCAGCGCCGCCCGCTTTGTGGCGAGCTCCTACAATGAGCAGTTCTTC. Protein product: CSAARFVASSYNEQFF. The chain recombines TRBV29-1 with TRBJ2-1, with unresolved D. Germline V gene sequence: CDR1 SQVTM, CDR2 ANQGSEA. V was cut by 7 bases and J by 0 bases, with 19 bases left in between. The CDR3 contains 16 residues.

This clone showed up just once. The chain combines TRBV6-5 with TRBJ2-7, with TRBD1 identical over 10 bases. The ends lost 6 bases at V and 2 bases at J; junction bases unmatched: 4. Germline V gene lookup returns CDR1 MNHEY and CDR2 SVGAGI. This CDR3 comprises 14 residues. CDR3 nucleotide sequence: TGTGCCAGCAGAAGACAGGGGGCAGCCTACGAGCAGTACTTC. It yields the protein CASRRQGAAYEQYF.

The V call is TRBV14, the J call TRBJ1-2, with 7 bases that match TRBD1. The CDR3 is 15 residues long. CDR1 and CDR2 (germline): SGHDN, FVKESK. V dropped 4 bases and J dropped 2; count of bases not matched to a gene: 7. In DNA form, the CDR3 reads TGTGCCAGCAGCCTCCAGACAGGGACGAACTATGGCTACACCTTC. Its translation: CASSLQTGTNYGYTF.

The V gene is TRBV25-1, the J gene TRBJ1-1; 7 bases are a match to TRBD1. This CDR3 region has 12 residues. Per the germline V gene, CDR1 is MGHDK and CDR2 is SYGVNS. CDR3 DNA sequence: TGTGCTACAGGGGCGGGTGGCACTGAAGCTTTCTTT. Encoded protein: CATGAGGTEAFF.

The J gene is TRBJ2-7, the V gene TRBV6-5; 10 nucleotides match TRBD2. The V gene end was trimmed by 2 bases and the J gene end by 3 bases; junction bases not matched to a gene: 4. The CDR3 spans 15 residues. Germline loops: CDR1 MNHEY, CDR2 SVGAGI. In DNA, the CDR3 is TGTGCCAGCAGTTACGTAGCGGGGGGCCGCTACGAGCAGTACTTC. It yields the protein CASSYVAGGRYEQYF.

This clone was counted only a few times. The rearrangement uses TRBV6-5 and TRBJ1-4; D might be TRBD1 (5 bases). From germline, CDR1 is MNHEY and CDR2 SVGAGI. This CDR3 region has 13 residues. Trimming pared 2 bases from V and 10 bases from J, leaving 11 bases between. CDR3 sequence (DNA): TGTGCCAGCAGTTACAAATGGGGACTAAAACTGTTTTTT. Translating gives CASSYKWGLKLFF.

The chain joins TRBV10-3 to TRBJ1-1; D remains ambiguous. V gave up 6 bases and J gave up 0 bases, with 5 bases separating them. The CDR3 is 12 amino acids. Germline CDR1 reads ENHRY; CDR2 reads SYGVKD. The DNA of the CDR3 is TGTGCCATCAGCCCAATGAACACTGAAGCTTTCTTT. Encoded protein: CAISPMNTEAFF.

This chain connects TRBV29-1 to TRBJ2-7, with TRBD2 as a possible D gene (5 bases). CDR3 size: 15 residues. Trimming took 1 base from V and 0 from J, leaving 13 bases between them. CDR1 is SQVTM and CDR2 is ANQGSEA in the germline V gene. CDR3 protein: CSVEAADSNSYEQYF. In DNA, the CDR3 is TGCAGCGTTGAAGCGGCGGACTCAAACTCCTACGAGCAGTACTTC.

The CDR3 sequence is CASSLGGNNEKLFF. Here the CDR3 DNA reads TGTGCCAGCAGCTTGGGGGGCAATAATGAAAAACTGTTTTTT. This chain links TRBV5-5 with TRBJ1-4; maybe TRBD1 (5 bases). The germline V and J ends were trimmed by 0 bases and 4 bases, with 7 bases remaining between them. The germline CDR1 and CDR2 sequences are SGHKS and YYEKEE (reference sequence). The CDR3 has 14 amino acids.

This rearrangement joins TRBV27 to TRBJ1-2; D uncertain. The CDR3 runs to 14 residues. The germline V gene has CDR1 MNHEY and CDR2 SMNVEV (reference sequence). The germline V and J ends were trimmed by 3 bases and 8 bases, with 16 bases remaining between them. CDR3 residues: CASSFWPLSDGYTF. The CDR3 region has the DNA TGTGCCAGCAGTTTCTGGCCTCTGTCTGACGGCTACACCTTC.

By share, this clone ranks as medium-sized. The chain links TRBV7-6 to TRBJ1-2; 9 bases match TRBD1. CDR1 is SGHVS and CDR2 is FNYEAQ in the germline V gene. V was pared by 5 bases and J by 6 bases, with 4 bases of the junction left unmatched. This CDR3 contains 13 residues. CDR3 amino acids: CASSGQGWNGYTF. The CDR3 region has the DNA TGTGCCAGCAGCGGACAGGGGTGGAATGGCTACACCTTC.